One and the same sample provided the 7 T cell receptor beta chains below, sequenced in a study of tumor and adjacent non-tumor tissue in lung cancer. A modified ARM-PCR protocol with three rounds of nested PCR amplified TCRbeta. Using its own MiXCR run on the multiplex PCR reads, TCRdb lists one record per CDR3 protein. The table has about 75,000 distinct CDR3 sequences, under 85% seen once. This sample's RNA came from whole unsorted tissue. Specimen: lung tumor tissue. The receptors were gathered from a woman in her forties or fifties with non-small cell lung cancer.

This clonotype was detected once. At one boundary the junction diverges from the germline segment, which might be a read error. This rearrangement joins TRBV4-2 to TRBJ2-2, with D possibly TRBD2 on 5 matching bases. CDR3 size: 18 residues. Germline-derived CDR1 and CDR2 are LGHNA and YNFKEQ. CDR3 nucleotide sequence: TGTACCAGCAGCCAAGTGAGGGTAGCGCGATTGAACACCGGGGAGCTGTTTTTT. It specifies CTSSQVRVARLNTGELFF.

Details on this clonotype: Given a much more abundant clone one base away, this may be a read error. J is TRBJ1-5 and V is TRBV20-1, with D possibly being TRBD1 (5 bases). The V end lost 4 bases, the J end lost 3 bases, and 10 bases lay between the germline ends. There are 13 residues in the CDR3. Looked up from germline, CDR1 is DFQATT and CDR2 is SNEGSKA (reference sequence). The CDR3: CSANRTVNQPQHF. DNA for the CDR3: TGCAGTGCTAACAGGACGGTCAATCAGCCCCAGCATTTT.

Remarks on this clonotype: Possible read error: a much larger clone is one base away. The chain carries TRBV28 and TRBJ1-5, with D hard to call. The CDR3 has 18 amino acids. The V gene lost 4 bases and the J gene lost 0 bases, with 19 bases spanning the gap. Germline lookup yields CDR1 MDHEN and CDR2 SYDVKM. The DNA for the CDR3 is TGTGCCAGCAGTTCCCCCCTGGGAGGGCTCCTTAGCAATCAGCCCCAGCATTTT. Translation: CASSSPLGGLLSNQPQHF.

In the case of this clonotype: The junction does not match germline at one end; this may be a read error. This chain links TRBV6-1 with TRBJ2-7; 10 bases match TRBD2. The germline V gene encodes CDR1 MNHNS and CDR2 SASEGT. The CDR3 contains 15 residues. The CDR3 is CVSSEGLACSYEQYF. The CDR3 region has the DNA TGTGTCAGCAGTGAGGGACTAGCGTGCTCCTACGAGCAGTACTTC.

Points on this clonotype: Germline and junction disagree at one end, which may indicate a read error. V usage is TRBV4-1 and J usage is TRBJ2-5; D not resolved. CDR3 size: 14 residues. The germline CDR1 and CDR2 sequences are MGHRA and YSYEKL. CDR3 in amino acids: CANSQDHRIETQCF. CDR3 nucleotides: TGCGCCAACAGCCAAGACCACAGAATAGAGACCCAGTGCTTC.

On this clonotype itself: A much larger clonotype is one base distant, so this may be a read error. No conserved phenylalanine or tryptophan ends this CDR3, so it is likely a read error. This chain connects TRBV29-1 to TRBJ2-1; no firm D call. Germline loops: CDR1 SQVTM, CDR2 ANQGSEA. The CDR3 is 12 residues long. With 2 bases removed from V and 4 bases from J, the gap between germline ends came to 6 bases. In nucleotides, the CDR3 is TGCAGCGTTGAACTACATTACAATGAGCAGTTCTCC. Its protein product is CSVELHYNEQFS.

Comment on this clonotype: One junction end does not reproduce the germline sequence, and a read error may be involved. V gene TRBV4-1 combines with J gene TRBJ1-5; D perhaps matches TRBD1 (6 bases). This CDR3 is 18 amino acids long. Germline loops: CDR1 MGHRA, CDR2 YSYEKL. CDR3 DNA: TGCGCCAGCAGTCAAGCACCTTCGAGGGCAGGGGACATTCAGTCCCAGCATTTT. This codes for CASSQAPSRAGDIQSQHF.